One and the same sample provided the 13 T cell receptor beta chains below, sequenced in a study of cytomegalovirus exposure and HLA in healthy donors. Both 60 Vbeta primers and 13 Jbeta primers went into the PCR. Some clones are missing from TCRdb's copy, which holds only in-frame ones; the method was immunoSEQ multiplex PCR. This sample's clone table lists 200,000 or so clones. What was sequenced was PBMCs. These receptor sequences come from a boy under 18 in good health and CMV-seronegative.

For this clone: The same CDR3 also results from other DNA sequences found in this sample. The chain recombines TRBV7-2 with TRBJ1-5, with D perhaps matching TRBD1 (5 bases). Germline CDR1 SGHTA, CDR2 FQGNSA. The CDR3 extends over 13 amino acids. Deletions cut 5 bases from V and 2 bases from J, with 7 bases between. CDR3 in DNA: TGTGCCAGCAGCCTCAGGGGCAATCAGCCCCAGCATTTT. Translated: CASSLRGNQPQHF. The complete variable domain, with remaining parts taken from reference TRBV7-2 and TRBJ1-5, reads GAGVSQSPSNKVTEKGKDVELRCDPISGHTALYWYRQSLGQGLEFLIYFQGNSAPDKSGLPSDRFSAERTGGSVSTLTIQRTQQEDSAVYLCASSLRGNQPQHFGDGTRLSIL.

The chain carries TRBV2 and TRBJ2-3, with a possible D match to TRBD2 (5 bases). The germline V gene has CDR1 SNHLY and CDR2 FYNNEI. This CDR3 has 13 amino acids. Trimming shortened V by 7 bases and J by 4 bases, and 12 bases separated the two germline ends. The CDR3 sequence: CASKRGRADTQYF. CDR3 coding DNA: TGTGCCAGCAAGAGAGGGCGGGCAGATACGCAGTATTTT.

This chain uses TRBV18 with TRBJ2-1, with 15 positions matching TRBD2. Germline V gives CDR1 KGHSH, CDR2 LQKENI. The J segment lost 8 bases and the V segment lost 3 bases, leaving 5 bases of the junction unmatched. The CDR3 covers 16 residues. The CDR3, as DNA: TGTGCCAGCTCACCTGTAGGACTAGCGGGGGGGTATGAGCAGTTCTTC. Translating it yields CASSPVGLAGGYEQFF.

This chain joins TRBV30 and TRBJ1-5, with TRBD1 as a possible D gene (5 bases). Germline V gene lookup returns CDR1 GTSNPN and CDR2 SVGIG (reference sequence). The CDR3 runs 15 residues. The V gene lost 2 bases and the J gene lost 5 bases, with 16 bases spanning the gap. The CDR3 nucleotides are TGTGCCTGGAGTCAGGGACTGGGGGGTTATCAGCCCCAGCATTTT. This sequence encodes CAWSQGLGGYQPQHF.

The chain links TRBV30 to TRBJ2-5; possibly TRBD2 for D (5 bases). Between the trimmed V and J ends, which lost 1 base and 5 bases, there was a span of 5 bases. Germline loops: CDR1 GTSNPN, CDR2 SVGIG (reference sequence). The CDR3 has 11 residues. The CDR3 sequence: CAWSGGETQYF. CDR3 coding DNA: TGTGCCTGGAGTGGAGGGGAGACCCAGTACTTC.

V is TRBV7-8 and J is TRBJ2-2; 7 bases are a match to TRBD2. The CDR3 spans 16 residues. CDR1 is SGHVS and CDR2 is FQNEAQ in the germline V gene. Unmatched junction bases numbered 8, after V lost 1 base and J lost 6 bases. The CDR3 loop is CASSLVRLANAGELFF. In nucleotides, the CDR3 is TGTGCCAGCAGCTTAGTTCGACTAGCAAACGCCGGGGAGCTGTTTTTT.

The CDR3 loop is CASSLMPPGSGRDTQYF. CDR3 DNA: TGTGCCAGCAGCTTAATGCCACCAGGGTCTGGTCGGGATACGCAGTATTTT. This rearrangement joins TRBV7-9 to TRBJ2-3, with TRBD1 as a possible D gene (5 bases). Deletions cut 2 bases from V and 6 bases from J, with 21 bases between. CDR1 is SEHNR and CDR2 is FQNEAQ in the germline V gene (reference sequence). The CDR3 has 17 amino acids.

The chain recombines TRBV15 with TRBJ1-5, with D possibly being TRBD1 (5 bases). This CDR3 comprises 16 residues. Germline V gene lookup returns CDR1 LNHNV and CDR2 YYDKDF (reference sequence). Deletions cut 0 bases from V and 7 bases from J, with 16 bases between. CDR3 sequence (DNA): TGTGCCACCAGCAGAGATGGCGGGGGGGGGAGCCAGCCCCAGCATTTT. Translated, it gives CATSRDGGGGSQPQHF. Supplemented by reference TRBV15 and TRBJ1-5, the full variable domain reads DAMVIQNPRYQVTQFGKPVTLSCSQTLNHNVMYWYQQKSSQAPKLLFHYYDKDFNNEADTPDNFQSRRPNTSFCFLDIRSPGLGDTAMYLCATSRDGGGGSQPQHFGDGTRLSIL.

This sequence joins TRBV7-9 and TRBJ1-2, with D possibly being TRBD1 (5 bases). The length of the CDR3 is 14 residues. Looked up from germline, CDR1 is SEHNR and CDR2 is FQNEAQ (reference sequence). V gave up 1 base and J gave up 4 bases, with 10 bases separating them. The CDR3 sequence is CASSLGQGSYGYTF. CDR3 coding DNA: TGTGCCAGCAGCTTAGGGCAGGGAAGCTATGGCTACACCTTC.

CDR3 region: CASSLDRGTDYGYTF. Here the CDR3 DNA reads TGTGCCAGCAGCTTGGACCGCGGGACTGATTATGGCTACACCTTC. V gene TRBV5-4 combines with J gene TRBJ1-2, with D tentatively TRBD1 (5 bases). Deletions cut 0 bases from V and 5 bases from J, with 14 bases between. Germline CDR1 is SGHNT and CDR2 is YYREEE (reference sequence). This CDR3 contains 15 residues.

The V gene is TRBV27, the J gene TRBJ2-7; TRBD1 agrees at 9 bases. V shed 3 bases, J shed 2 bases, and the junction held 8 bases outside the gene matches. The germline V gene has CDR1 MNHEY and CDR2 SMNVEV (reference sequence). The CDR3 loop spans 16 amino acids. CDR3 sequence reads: CASSLGQGRPPYEQYF. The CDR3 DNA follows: TGTGCCAGCAGTTTGGGACAGGGAAGGCCACCCTACGAGCAGTACTTC.

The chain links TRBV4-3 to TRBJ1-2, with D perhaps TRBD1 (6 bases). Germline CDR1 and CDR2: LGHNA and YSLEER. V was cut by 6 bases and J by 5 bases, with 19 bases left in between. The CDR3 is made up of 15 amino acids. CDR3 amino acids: CASSLSEGVGYGYTF. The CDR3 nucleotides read TGCGCCAGCAGTCTGTCCGAGGGGGTAGGGTATGGCTACACCTTC.

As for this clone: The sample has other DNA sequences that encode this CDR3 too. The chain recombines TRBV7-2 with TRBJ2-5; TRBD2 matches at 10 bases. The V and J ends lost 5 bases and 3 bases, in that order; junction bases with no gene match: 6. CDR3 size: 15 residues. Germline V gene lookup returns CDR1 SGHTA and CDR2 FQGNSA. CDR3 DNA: TGTGCCAGCAGCGTACTGGGACTAGCGAAAGAGACCCAGTACTTC. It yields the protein CASSVLGLAKETQYF.